This T cell receptor beta chain was obtained from a study of blood T cell repertoires in COVID-19. TCRdb's copy holds only in-frame clones and misses some; the assay was immunoSEQ multiplex PCR. The sample includes around 70,000 clones, roughly 91% of them seen just once. The germline CDR1 and CDR2 sequences are SGHTA and FQGNSA. Trimming left V 4 bases short and J 1 base short, with 14 bases between. This CDR3 has 16 amino acids. The chain employs TRBV7-2 and TRBJ2-1; tentatively, D is TRBD2 (7 bases). The source of this sequence is a woman aged 80 or older with active or convalescent COVID-19. The sample comprised peripheral blood. CDR3 sequence: CASSSEGGLSYNEQFF. DNA of the CDR3: TGTGCCAGCAGCTCGGAGGGGGGGCTTTCCTACAATGAGCAGTTCTTC.